These 27 T cell receptor beta chains share one sample of origin, sequenced in a study of cytomegalovirus exposure and HLA in healthy donors. It was with 60 Vbeta and 13 Jbeta primers that the PCR ran. The assay was immunoSEQ multiplex PCR, and TCRdb's table has in-frame clones only and misses some. The sample holds about 110,000 clones, approximately 80% seen once. Sequenced: PBMCs. These receptors were obtained from a woman aged 18 to 35 in good health and CMV-seropositive.

The chain carries TRBV18 and TRBJ1-5; D may be TRBD1 (5 bases). The V end lost 6 bases, the J end lost 4 bases, and 16 bases lay between the germline ends. The CDR3 extends over 15 amino acids. Per germline, CDR1 KGHSH and CDR2 LQKENI. In DNA, the CDR3 is TGTGCCAGCTCCCAGGACGGGGGACTGAATCAGCCCCAGCATTTT. Translation gives CASSQDGGLNQPQHF.

CDR3 in DNA: TGTGCCTGGAGTCCCGCGGGACAGGGTATTTTTAGCTACACCTTC. Protein sequence: CAWSPAGQGIFSYTF. The chain recombines TRBV30 with TRBJ1-2; TRBD1 matches at 9 bases. The CDR3 covers 15 residues. CDR1 and CDR2 from the germline V gene are GTSNPN and SVGIG (reference sequence). Trimming at V came to 2 bases and at J to 9 bases, leaving 13 bases not matched to a gene. Full variable domain (rest looked up from reference TRBV30 and TRBJ1-2): SQTIHQWPATLVQPVGSPLSLECTVEGTSNPNLYWYRQAAGRGLQLLFYSVGIGQISSEVPQNLSASRPQDRQFILSSKKLLLSDSGFYLCAWSPAGQGIFSYTFGSGTRLTVV.

The V and J genes are TRBV10-3 and TRBJ2-3; D is ambiguous. This CDR3 spans 15 amino acids. Germline loops: CDR1 ENHRY, CDR2 SYGVKD. Trimming shortened V by 4 bases and J by 2 bases, and 13 bases separated the two germline ends. The DNA of the CDR3 is TGTGCCATCAGTGCCGGGTTGCGGTCCACAGATACGCAGTATTTT. This sequence encodes CAISAGLRSTDTQYF.

This chain joins TRBV28 and TRBJ2-7; D not certain. Trimming stripped 3 bases from V and 1 base from J, with 19 bases between. Germline CDR1 MDHEN, CDR2 SYDVKM. This CDR3 has 17 amino acids. The chain's CDR3 is CASSLNLVAVRSYEQYF. The CDR3, as DNA: TGTGCCAGCAGTTTGAACCTTGTGGCGGTGCGGTCCTACGAGCAGTACTTC.

The chain joins TRBV9 to TRBJ1-1; D gene uncertain. The V and J ends lost 0 bases and 6 bases respectively, with 9 bases between them. This CDR3 contains 13 residues. Per germline, CDR1 SGDLS and CDR2 YYNGEE. The CDR3 region is CASSVVEGPEAFF. The CDR3 bases are TGTGCCAGCAGCGTAGTGGAGGGTCCTGAAGCTTTCTTT.

This sequence joins TRBV7-9 and TRBJ1-5; D not resolved. Trimming removed 1 base from V and 0 bases from J, with 7 bases in between. This CDR3 spans 15 amino acids. Germline CDR1 reads SEHNR; CDR2 reads FQNEAQ (reference sequence). The chain's CDR3 is CASSLGENSNQPQHF. In DNA form, the CDR3 reads TGTGCCAGCAGCTTAGGCGAGAATAGCAATCAGCCCCAGCATTTT.

This sequence joins TRBV4-1 and TRBJ2-7, with 8 bases fitting TRBD2. The CDR3 covers 17 residues. Germline CDR1 MGHRA, CDR2 YSYEKL. Trimming removed 4 bases from V and 3 bases from J; junction bases left unmatched: 14. This chain's CDR3 is CASSPTTPGRAIYEQYF. The CDR3 bases are TGCGCCAGCAGCCCAACCACCCCCGGGAGGGCTATCTACGAGCAGTACTTC.

The chain uses TRBV7-3 and TRBJ2-7, with 9 positions matching TRBD2. Losses at the gene ends were 5 bases for V and 1 base for J; bases not matched to a gene: 3. The CDR3 runs 14 residues. The germline V gene has CDR1 SGHTA and CDR2 FQGTGA. The CDR3 loop is CASSPLAGSYEQYF. CDR3 in DNA: TGTGCCAGCAGCCCCCTAGCGGGATCCTACGAGCAGTACTTC.

V usage is TRBV19 and J usage is TRBJ1-3; TRBD1 might be the D (5 bases). V lost 4 bases and J 0 bases, leaving 13 bases between the germline ends. Germline CDR1 and CDR2: LNHDA and SQIVND (reference sequence). This CDR3 contains 16 residues. The CDR3 loop reads CASSKMTVLSGNTIYF. The DNA of the CDR3 is TGTGCCAGTAGTAAGATGACAGTCCTCTCTGGAAACACCATATATTTT.

This clone turned up a few times. The chain uses TRBV7-9 and TRBJ2-1; TRBD2 matches at 7 bases. CDR1 and CDR2 from the germline V gene are SEHNR and FQNEAQ (reference sequence). The CDR3 extends over 14 amino acids. V gave up 1 base and J gave up 9 bases; unmatched junction bases: 6. The CDR3 protein is CASSLDASGFEQFF. As DNA, the CDR3 is TGTGCCAGCAGCTTAGATGCTAGCGGTTTTGAGCAGTTCTTC.

The V call is TRBV30, the J call TRBJ1-2, with 11 nucleotides matching TRBD1. The CDR3 runs to 13 residues. Germline CDR1 is GTSNPN and CDR2 is SVGIG (reference sequence). The J segment lost 8 bases and the V segment lost 3 bases, leaving 5 bases of the junction unmatched. In DNA form, the CDR3 reads TGTGCCTGGAGGGACAGGGGGCTGGGGGGCTACACCTTC. Amino acid sequence: CAWRDRGLGGYTF.

CDR3 DNA: TGCGCCAGCAGCTTCGAGACTAGCGGGGACAATGAGCAGTTCTTC. Translation: CASSFETSGDNEQFF. This chain uses TRBV5-1 with TRBJ2-1; TRBD2 matches 11 bases. Germline values: CDR1 SGHRS, CDR2 YFSETQ. This CDR3 is built from 15 residues. After removal of 2 bases from V and 5 bases from J, the junction contained 3 bases not matched to a gene. Complete variable domain (other parts from reference TRBV5-1 and TRBJ2-1): KAGVTQTPRYLIKTRGQQVTLSCSPISGHRSVSWYQQTPGQGLQFLFEYFSETQRNKGNFPGRFSGRQFSNSRSEMNVSTLELGDSALYLCASSFETSGDNEQFFGPGTRLTVL.

CDR3 sequence reads: CASSLRGRGHGYTF. The CDR3 nucleotides are TGTGCCAGCAGCCTTAGGGGCAGGGGCCATGGCTACACCTTC. The rearrangement links TRBV27 to TRBJ1-2; tentative D call: TRBD1 (6 bases). This CDR3 has 14 residues. The V gene lost 6 bases and the J gene lost 6 bases, with 17 bases spanning the gap. CDR1 is MNHEY, CDR2 SMNVEV, per germline (reference sequence).

The chain uses TRBV30 and TRBJ2-1; D remains unclear. CDR1 is GTSNPN and CDR2 is SVGIG in the germline V gene (reference sequence). CDR3 length: 12 residues. Trimming took off 3 bases at V and 8 bases at J, with 11 bases between the two ends. The CDR3 nucleotides are TGTGCCTGGAGACCGTACGCGGATGAGCAGTTCTTC. Its protein product is CAWRPYADEQFF.

The chain links TRBV6-1 to TRBJ1-5; 7 nucleotides match TRBD1. The ends lost 5 bases at V and 0 bases at J; junction bases unmatched: 4. The CDR3 totals 15 residues. Germline CDR1 reads MNHNS; CDR2 reads SASEGT. The CDR3 region has the DNA TGTGCCAGCAGTAATTGGGACAGTAGCAATCAGCCCCAGCATTTT. The encoded protein is CASSNWDSSNQPQHF.

This chain links TRBV19 with TRBJ1-1; no clear D. Between the trimmed V and J ends, which lost 1 base and 7 bases, there was a span of 10 bases. Looked up from germline, CDR1 is LNHDA and CDR2 is SQIVND (reference sequence). This CDR3 comprises 13 residues. The CDR3 is CASSIVRGSEAFF. CDR3 nucleotides: TGTGCCAGTAGTATAGTAAGAGGTAGTGAAGCTTTCTTT.

The chain combines TRBV27 with TRBJ2-1; TRBD1 matches at 7 bases. Trimming took 5 bases from V and 6 from J; bases not matched to a gene: 7. The CDR3 has 14 amino acids. Germline V gives CDR1 MNHEY, CDR2 SMNVEV (reference sequence). CDR3 sequence reads: CASSPRTGINEQFF. The CDR3 DNA is TGTGCCAGCAGTCCACGGACAGGTATCAATGAGCAGTTCTTC.

The rearrangement joins TRBV6-1 to TRBJ2-3, with TRBD1 as a possible D gene (6 bases). CDR1 is MNHNS, CDR2 SASEGT, per germline. Trimming took off 4 bases at V and 4 bases at J, with 9 bases between the two ends. CDR3 length: 13 amino acids. CDR3 region: CASSAGEADTQYF. CDR3 DNA: TGTGCCAGCAGTGCAGGGGAAGCAGATACGCAGTATTTT.

The CDR3 region is CASSPQGGAGSYEQYF. Here the CDR3 DNA reads TGTGCCAGCAGCCCCCAGGGGGGTGCGGGCTCCTACGAGCAGTACTTC. This chain connects TRBV11-3 to TRBJ2-5; TRBD1 might be the D (7 bases). The J call is in doubt because the DNA end fits TRBJ2-7 better. Germline lookup yields CDR1 SGHNT and CDR2 YENEEA. CDR3 length: 16 amino acids.

V is TRBV6-6 and J is TRBJ1-2; possibly TRBD1 for D (5 bases). Germline V CDR1 and CDR2: MNHNY, SVGAGI (reference sequence). V was trimmed by 5 bases and J by 3 bases, leaving 13 bases between them. The CDR3 is made up of 14 amino acids. CDR3 nucleotides: TGTGCCAGCAGTCCACGGGGGTGGGACTATGGCTACACCTTC. Translating it yields CASSPRGWDYGYTF.

The gene calls are TRBV25-1 and TRBJ1-1; D may be TRBD1 (5 bases). The germline V and J ends were trimmed by 9 bases and 0 bases, with 14 bases remaining between them. CDR1 MGHDK and CDR2 SYGVNS come from the germline V gene. This CDR3 is built from 14 residues. This CDR3 is CASDDSPMNTEAFF. In DNA form, the CDR3 reads TGTGCCAGTGATGACAGCCCCATGAACACTGAAGCTTTCTTT.

In its sample, this clone was seen a few times. This rearrangement joins TRBV4-2 to TRBJ2-3; 7 positions match TRBD2. V gave up 7 bases and J gave up 2 bases; unmatched junction bases: 12. The CDR3 length is 16 residues. Germline CDR1 is LGHNA and CDR2 is YNFKEQ. CDR3 in amino acids: CASKKVASGLTDTQYF. The CDR3 DNA reads as TGTGCCAGCAAAAAGGTCGCTAGCGGCCTCACAGATACGCAGTATTTT.

The chain recombines TRBV18 with TRBJ2-2; D might be TRBD1 (6 bases). The CDR3 covers 15 residues. V was trimmed by 6 bases and J by 0 bases, leaving 11 bases between them. Germline V lookup: CDR1 KGHSH, CDR2 LQKENI. In nucleotides, the CDR3 is TGTGCCAGCTCGGAAAGGGGGTCGAACACCGGGGAGCTGTTTTTT. It yields the protein CASSERGSNTGELFF.

CDR3 DNA: TGCGCCAGCAGCCAACCTAAAGTACCACGGGACAGCTCCTACAATGAGCAGTTCTTC. It codes for CASSQPKVPRDSSYNEQFF. The V call is TRBV4-1, the J call TRBJ2-1; 7 nucleotides agree with TRBD1. CDR1 is MGHRA, CDR2 YSYEKL, per germline. The length of the CDR3 is 19 residues. V shed 2 bases and J 0 bases; nucleotides not matched to a gene: 13.

The rearrangement links TRBV7-8 to TRBJ1-1, with D unclear. The V and J ends lost 5 bases and 3 bases respectively, with 10 bases between them. Germline CDR1 is SGHVS and CDR2 is FQNEAQ. This CDR3 comprises 13 residues. CDR3 DNA: TGTGCCAGCAGCGGAGGCGGAGACACTGAAGCTTTCTTT. It codes for CASSGGGDTEAFF.

The J gene is TRBJ1-1, the V gene TRBV5-1; D call uncertain. Between the trimmed V and J ends, which lost 2 bases and 4 bases, there was a span of 18 bases. The CDR3 has 16 residues. CDR1 SGHRS and CDR2 YFSETQ come from the germline V gene. Here the CDR3 reads CASSFESKPLGTEAFF. Here the CDR3 DNA reads TGCGCCAGCAGCTTTGAAAGCAAACCTCTCGGCACTGAAGCTTTCTTT. Using reference TRBV5-1 and TRBJ1-1 for the parts outside the CDR3, the full variable domain is KAGVTQTPRYLIKTRGQQVTLSCSPISGHRSVSWYQQTPGQGLQFLFEYFSETQRNKGNFPGRFSGRQFSNSRSEMNVSTLELGDSALYLCASSFESKPLGTEAFFGQGTRLTVV.

The chain carries TRBV27 and TRBJ2-7; possible D gene TRBD1, 5 bases. Trimming stripped 5 bases from V and 1 base from J, with 15 bases between. The length of the CDR3 is 15 residues. Germline loops: CDR1 MNHEY, CDR2 SMNVEV (reference sequence). The CDR3 spells CASSPNPDRSYEQYF. The CDR3 nucleotides are TGTGCCAGCAGTCCCAATCCCGACAGATCCTACGAGCAGTACTTC.